These 18 T cell receptor beta chains share one sample of origin, sequenced in a study of T cells after yellow fever vaccination (dated by TCRdb to about 2019). Receptor amplification or capture employed 5' RACE. For sequencing, an Illumina HiSeq 2500 was employed. The public reads were run again by TCRdb, first through fastp at Q25 and then through MiXCR, and only productive beta chains were kept. Each record represents a unique CDR3 protein, reported with the most common genes and DNA among its rows. This sample lists roughly 110,000 distinct CDR3 sequences; roughly 8.9% were detected once. The ten largest clones take up about 25% of the sample. The sample's treatment or condition label, in plain terms: live attenuated yellow fever vaccine strain. Material: CD8+ T cells sorted from PBMCs, obtained 45 days after the yellow fever booster vaccination. The receptor source for this set is a man in his thirties or forties who received the YFV17D yellow fever vaccine.

At least ten counts were recorded for this clonotype. The V call is TRBV7-2, the J call TRBJ2-3; 9 nucleotides agree with TRBD2. The ends lost 5 bases at V and 2 bases at J; junction bases unmatched: 5. CDR3 length: 15 residues. Germline lookup yields CDR1 SGHTA and CDR2 FQGNSA. The CDR3 sequence is CASSPAGGPTDTQYF. DNA of the CDR3: TGTGCCAGCAGCCCCGCGGGAGGGCCCACAGATACGCAGTATTTT.

On this clonotype itself: This could be a read error, since a much larger clone is one nucleotide away. The chain is built from TRBV29-1 and TRBJ2-1; D may be TRBD1 (5 bases). V was shortened by 4 bases and J by 8 bases, with 12 bases between the two germline ends. The length of the CDR3 is 12 residues. The germline CDR1 and CDR2 sequences are SQVTM and ANQGSEA. CDR3 sequence: CSVVPDNYEQFF. The CDR3 DNA reads TGCAGCGTTGTCCCGGACAACTATGAGCAGTTCTTC.

This clonotype was counted between two and nine times. The rearrangement links TRBV6-6 to TRBJ2-1; D is perhaps TRBD1 or TRBD2 (5 bases each). The CDR3 loop spans 12 amino acids. The germline gives CDR1 MNHNY, CDR2 SVGAGI (reference sequence). V lost 0 bases and J 10 bases, leaving 7 bases between the germline ends. CDR3 sequence: CASSYSGTEQFF. The CDR3 DNA reads TGTGCCAGCAGTTACTCGGGGACGGAGCAGTTCTTC.

There are many counts of this clonotype. CDR3 bases: TGTGCCAGCAGTTTCAACTCCTACGAGCAGTACTTC. Translation: CASSFNSYEQYF. This chain connects TRBV6-5 to TRBJ2-7; D call uncertain. V lost 4 bases, J lost 0 bases, and 4 bases lay in between. Looked up from germline, CDR1 is MNHEY and CDR2 is SVGAGI. This CDR3 is 12 amino acids long.

The CDR3 is CASSLPTEEQYF. The CDR3 DNA sequence: TGTGCCAGCAGTTTACCCACGGAGGAGCAGTACTTC. The rearrangement links TRBV12-3 or TRBV12-4 to TRBJ2-7; D ambiguous. CDR3 length equals 12 residues. The germline V and J ends were trimmed by 2 bases and 7 bases, with 9 bases remaining between them.

This clonotype was recorded at least ten times. J is TRBJ2-1 and V is TRBV11-2; D gene ambiguous. V lost 0 bases and J lost 1, with 10 bases in between. Looked up from germline, CDR1 is SGHAT and CDR2 is FQNNGV. The CDR3 is 16 residues long. The CDR3 region has the DNA TGTGCCAGCAGCTTAGATGGGATCCTGTCCTACAATGAGCAGTTCTTC. It yields the protein CASSLDGILSYNEQFF.

This clonotype was seen repeatedly, ten times or more. This sequence joins TRBV28 and TRBJ2-2, with 11 bases matching TRBD2. V shed 7 bases, J shed 3 bases, and the junction held 4 bases outside the gene matches. The CDR3 consists of 15 residues. CDR1 and CDR2 from the germline V gene are MDHEN and SYDVKM. CDR3 nucleotides: TGTGCCAGCACCTCACTAGCGGGAGACACCGGGGAGCTGTTTTTT. The encoded protein is CASTSLAGDTGELFF.

This clonotype was seen many times. The chain combines TRBV29-1 with TRBJ2-7, with no clear D. The CDR3 runs to 12 residues. Trimming stripped 3 bases from V and 2 bases from J, with 8 bases between. Germline values: CDR1 SQVTM, CDR2 ANQGSEA. The CDR3 bases are TGCAGCGTTGATCTGGGTACCTACGAGCAGTACTTC. Protein: CSVDLGTYEQYF.

This clonotype was detected a few times. The chain links TRBV11-2 to TRBJ2-1, with TRBD2 matching over 14 bases. Looked up from germline, CDR1 is SGHAT and CDR2 is FQNNGV. This CDR3 is 15 amino acids long. Trimming removed 4 bases from V and 10 bases from J; junction bases left unmatched: 6. CDR3 coding DNA: TGTGCCAGCAGCTCCCCCGGGACTAGCGGGAGAGAGCAGTTCTTC. Amino acids: CASSSPGTSGREQFF.

This clonotype was detected only a few times. The rearrangement joins TRBV28 to TRBJ2-2, with D tentatively TRBD1 (6 bases). Germline V gene data show CDR1 as MDHEN and CDR2 as SYDVKM. The V end lost 3 bases, the J end lost 4 bases, and 15 bases lay between the germline ends. CDR3 length: 16 amino acids. The CDR3 region has the DNA TGTGCCAGCAGTTTGAAGCCAGGGGATCCCACCGGGGAGCTGTTTTTT. Its protein product is CASSLKPGDPTGELFF. The whole variable domain, remainder taken from reference TRBV28 and TRBJ2-2, is DVKVTQSSRYLVKRTGEKVFLECVQDMDHENMFWYRQDPGLGLRLIYFSYDVKMKEKGDIPEGYSVSREKKERFSLILESASTNQTSMYLCASSLKPGDPTGELFFGEGSRLTVL.

This clonotype showed up many times. The rearrangement links TRBV7-9 to TRBJ2-1; tentatively, D is TRBD2 (5 bases). CDR1 is SEHNR and CDR2 is FQNEAQ in the germline V gene (reference sequence). V gave up 8 bases and J gave up 9 bases, with 20 bases separating them. The CDR3 loop spans 14 amino acids. The CDR3 DNA sequence: TGTGCCAGCTCCCCCAGTGGTTCTCGGGGTGAGCAGTTCTTC. Translated: CASSPSGSRGEQFF.

The chain carries TRBV20-1 and TRBJ2-5; D is unresolved. The CDR3 loop spans 11 amino acids. Trimming took off 0 bases at V and 5 bases at J, with 4 bases between the two ends. Germline V gene data show CDR1 as DFQATT and CDR2 as SNEGSKA (reference sequence). Here the CDR3 reads CSAREGETQYF. CDR3 bases: TGCAGTGCTAGAGAGGGGGAGACCCAGTACTTC.

With regard to this clonotype: A much larger clone lies a single base off, so this may be a read error. The chain employs TRBV9 and TRBJ2-1; no reliable D call. Trimming removed 3 bases at V and 1 base at J, with 14 bases between. This CDR3 contains 16 residues. Per the germline V gene, CDR1 is SGDLS and CDR2 is YYNGEE. CDR3 DNA: TGTGCCAGCAGCGCTGGAACAGCGATGTCCTACAATGAGCAGTTCTTC. Amino acid sequence: CASSAGTAMSYNEQFF. The entire variable domain, with the rest obtained from reference TRBV9 and TRBJ2-1, is as follows: DSGVTQTPKHLITATGQRVTLRCSPRSGDLSVYWYQQSLDQGLQFLIQYYNGEERAKGNILERFSAQQFPDLHSELNLSSLELGDSALYFCASSAGTAMSYNEQFFGPGTRLTVL.

This clonotype has at least ten counts. The chain couples TRBV20-1 to TRBJ2-1, with D possibly TRBD1 on 5 matching bases. CDR1 and CDR2 from the germline V gene are DFQATT and SNEGSKA (reference sequence). V dropped 4 bases and J dropped 2 bases, with 15 bases sitting between them. The CDR3 consists of 15 residues. CDR3 sequence: CSAKKARATYNEQFF. The CDR3 bases are TGCAGTGCTAAGAAAGCCAGGGCGACCTACAATGAGCAGTTCTTC.

This clonotype was counted between two and nine times. The CDR3 reads CASSPNEPHSGANVLTF. The CDR3 nucleotides read TGTGCCAGCAGTCCCAATGAACCCCACTCTGGGGCCAACGTCCTGACTTTC. This chain joins TRBV28 and TRBJ2-6; D ambiguous. The V gene lost 5 bases and the J gene lost 0 bases, with 14 bases spanning the gap. Germline V gives CDR1 MDHEN, CDR2 SYDVKM. This CDR3 spans 17 amino acids.

This clonotype was seen many times. V gene TRBV11-2 combines with J gene TRBJ2-7; possible D gene TRBD1, 5 bases. V gave up 1 base and J gave up 5 bases, with 6 bases separating them. The CDR3 runs 12 residues. Germline V gives CDR1 SGHAT, CDR2 FQNNGV. This CDR3 is CASSLGTNEQYF. The CDR3 DNA reads as TGTGCCAGCAGCTTAGGGACAAACGAGCAGTACTTC. Drawing the rest from reference TRBV11-2 and TRBJ2-7, the complete variable domain is EAGVAQSPRYKIIEKRQSVAFWCNPISGHATLYWYQQILGQGPKLLIQFQNNGVVDDSQLPKDRFSAERLKGVDSTLKIQPAKLEDSAVYLCASSLGTNEQYFGPGTRLTVT.

In its sample, this clonotype was seen many times. The rearrangement links TRBV20-1 to TRBJ2-1; D not resolved. This CDR3 contains 14 residues. CDR1 and CDR2 from the germline V gene are DFQATT and SNEGSKA (reference sequence). V gave up 1 base and J gave up 1 base, with 8 bases separating them. The CDR3 bases are TGCAGTGCTAGAGGGGTTACGTCCTACAATGAGCAGTTCTTC. This codes for CSARGVTSYNEQFF.

The chain is built from TRBV5-4 and TRBJ2-1, with TRBD1 matching over 7 bases. Germline loops: CDR1 SGHNT, CDR2 YYREEE (reference sequence). Losses at the gene ends were 0 bases for V and 7 bases for J; bases not matched to a gene: 7. The CDR3 spans 15 residues. For the CDR3, the DNA is TGTGCCAGCAGCTTGGAGACAGGGATCTGGAATGAGCAGTTCTTC. Encoded protein: CASSLETGIWNEQFF.